The clone carrying this TCR beta chain was seen more than once but under ten times. As originally analysed: Scientists estimated how many nucleated cells there were by amplifying reference gene primers. TCRdb keeps only in-frame clones here, not all; method: immunoSEQ multiplex PCR. The DNA gave D and trimming, while V, J and clone size come from that table. The sample includes about 100,000 clones, 70% to 80% of them seen just once. The data were obtained in a study of blood T cell repertoires in COVID-19. The overall study: The United States, Italy and Spain were the sources of the acute and convalescent COVID-19 samples. T cells, B-cell-depleted T cells, or PBMCs supplied cDNA or gDNA.

V was clipped by 2 bases and J by 7 bases, with 9 bases between them. The CDR3 spans 12 residues. Per germline, CDR1 SGHTA and CDR2 FQGNSA. The rearrangement joins TRBV7-2 to TRBJ2-7; D is possibly TRBD2 (5 bases). This TCR was recovered from an older man with active or convalescent COVID-19. Input material: peripheral blood. The CDR3 spells CASSLSRGEQYF. CDR3 DNA: TGTGCCAGCAGCTTAAGCCGCGGGGAGCAGTACTTC. The full variable domain, its missing parts supplied by reference TRBV7-2 and TRBJ2-7, is GAGVSQSPSNKVTEKGKDVELRCDPISGHTALYWYRQSLGQGLEFLIYFQGNSAPDKSGLPSDRFSAERTGGSVSTLTIQRTQQEDSAVYLCASSLSRGEQYFGPGTRLTVT.